The clone carrying this T cell receptor (beta chain) occurred a few times. Its specificity is not known. These data belong to a study of regulatory T cells in long-lasting Graves disease. Study-wide points: Limited samples may have lowered accuracy. TRBV28, TRBJ1-2 and TRBJ2-5 emerged as the favored segments in persistent disease. Patients with persistent disease shared some 2,900 public clonotypes, outpacing the approximately 920 shared by new patients.

Investigators prepared the TCR beta libraries by applying iRepertoire HTBI primers and Arm-PCR of CDR3 regions. TCRdb recomputed calls from the multiplex PCR reads with MiXCR, one row per CDR3 protein. The sample contains around 450,000 distinct CDR3 sequences, about a fifth of which appear only once. The CDR3 extends over 15 amino acids. CDR1 and CDR2 (germline): DFQATT, SNEGSKA (reference sequence). Germline trimming cut 4 bases from V and 4 bases from J; bases unmatched to any gene: 12. Time point meaning: persistent/refractory GD, antithyroid drugs over 5 years with positive TRAb. Extracted RNA from PBMCs served as the source of the TCR library.

The chain uses TRBV20-1 and TRBJ2-7; 8 bases line up with TRBD1. The receptor was isolated from a female donor with Graves disease. Sequenced here: peripheral blood mononuclear cells (PBMCs), sampled when the disease was refractory, from a patient treated with antithyroid drugs. CDR3 in DNA: TGCAGTGCTACCTCACCGACAGGGGCGCCGTACGAGCAGTACTTC. This encodes CSATSPTGAPYEQYF.